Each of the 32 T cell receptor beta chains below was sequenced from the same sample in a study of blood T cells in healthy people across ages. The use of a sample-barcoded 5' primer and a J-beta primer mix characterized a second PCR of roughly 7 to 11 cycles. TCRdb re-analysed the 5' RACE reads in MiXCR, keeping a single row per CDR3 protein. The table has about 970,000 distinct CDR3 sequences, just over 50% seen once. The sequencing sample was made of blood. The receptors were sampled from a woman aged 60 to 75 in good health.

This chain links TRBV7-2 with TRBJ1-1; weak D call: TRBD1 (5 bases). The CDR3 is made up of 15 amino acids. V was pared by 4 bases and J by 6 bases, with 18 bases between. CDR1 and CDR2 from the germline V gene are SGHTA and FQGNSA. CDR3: CASSSGRSSRAEAFF. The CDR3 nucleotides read TGTGCCAGCAGCTCCGGACGTTCCTCCAGGGCTGAAGCTTTCTTT.

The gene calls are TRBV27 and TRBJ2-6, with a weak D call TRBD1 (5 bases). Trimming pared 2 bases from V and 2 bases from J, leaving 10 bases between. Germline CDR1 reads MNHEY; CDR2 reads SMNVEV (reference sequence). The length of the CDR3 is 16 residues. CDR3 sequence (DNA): TGTGCCAGCAGTTTACTCCCAGGGACTGGGGCCAACGTCCTGACTTTC. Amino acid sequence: CASSLLPGTGANVLTF.

The chain's CDR3 is CASSHRVSYEQYF. The CDR3 nucleotides read TGCGCCAGCAGTCATCGCGTTTCCTACGAGCAGTACTTC. The rearrangement links TRBV5-1 to TRBJ2-5; D is undetermined. Matching the DNA end better, TRBJ2-7 makes the J call doubtful. CDR1 is SGHRS, CDR2 YFSETQ, per germline. This CDR3 is built from 13 residues.

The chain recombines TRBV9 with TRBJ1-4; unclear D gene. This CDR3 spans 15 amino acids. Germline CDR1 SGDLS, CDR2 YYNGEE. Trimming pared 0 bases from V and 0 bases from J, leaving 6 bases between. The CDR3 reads CASSVGSATNEKLFF. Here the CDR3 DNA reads TGTGCCAGCAGCGTAGGTAGTGCAACTAATGAAAAACTGTTTTTT.

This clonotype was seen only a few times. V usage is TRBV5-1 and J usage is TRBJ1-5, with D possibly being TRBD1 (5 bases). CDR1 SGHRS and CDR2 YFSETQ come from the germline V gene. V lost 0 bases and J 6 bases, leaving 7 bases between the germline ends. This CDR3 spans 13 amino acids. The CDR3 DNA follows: TGCGCCAGCAGCTTGGTGGGGGGTCAGCCCCAGCATTTT. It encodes CASSLVGGQPQHF.

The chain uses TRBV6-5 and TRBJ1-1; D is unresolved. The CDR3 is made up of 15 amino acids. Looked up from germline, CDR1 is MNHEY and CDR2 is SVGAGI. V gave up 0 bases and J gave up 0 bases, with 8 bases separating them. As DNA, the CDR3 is TGTGCCAGCAGTTACTCGGCCCTAATGAACACTGAAGCTTTCTTT. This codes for CASSYSALMNTEAFF.

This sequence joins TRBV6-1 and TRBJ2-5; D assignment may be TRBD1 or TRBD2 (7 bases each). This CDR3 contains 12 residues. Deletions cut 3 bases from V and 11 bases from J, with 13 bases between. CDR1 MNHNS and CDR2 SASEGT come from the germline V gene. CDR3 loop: CASSDQGGRQYF. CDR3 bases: TGTGCCAGCAGTGACCAGGGGGGGCGGCAGTACTTC.

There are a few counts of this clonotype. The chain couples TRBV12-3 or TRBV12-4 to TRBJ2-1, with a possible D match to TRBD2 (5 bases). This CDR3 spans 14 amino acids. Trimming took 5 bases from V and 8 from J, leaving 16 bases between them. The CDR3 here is CASSRPSRSDEQFF. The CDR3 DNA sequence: TGTGCCAGCAGTAGGCCTAGCAGAAGCGATGAGCAGTTCTTC.

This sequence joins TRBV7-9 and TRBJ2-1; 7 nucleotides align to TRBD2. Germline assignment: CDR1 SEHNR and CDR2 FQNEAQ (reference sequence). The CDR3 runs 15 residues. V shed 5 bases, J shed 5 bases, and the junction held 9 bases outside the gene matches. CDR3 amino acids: CASSLGAGLNNEQFF. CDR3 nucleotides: TGTGCCAGCAGCCTCGGAGCGGGATTGAACAATGAGCAGTTCTTC.

The CDR3 region is CAISDSDREGETQYF. The CDR3 DNA sequence: TGTGCCATCAGTGATTCGGACAGGGAGGGAGAGACCCAGTACTTC. The chain joins TRBV10-3 to TRBJ2-7; D perhaps matches TRBD1 (8 bases). The closer fit of TRBJ2-5 to the DNA end suggests the J call may be wrong. This CDR3 spans 15 amino acids. In germline, CDR1 is ENHRY, CDR2 SYGVKD.

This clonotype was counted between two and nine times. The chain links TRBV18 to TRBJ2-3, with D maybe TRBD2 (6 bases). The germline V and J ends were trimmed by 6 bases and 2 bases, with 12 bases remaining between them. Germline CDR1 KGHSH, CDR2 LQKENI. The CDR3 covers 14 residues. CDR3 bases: TGTGCCAGCTCTTGGGGAGGAATCACAGATACGCAGTATTTT. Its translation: CASSWGGITDTQYF.

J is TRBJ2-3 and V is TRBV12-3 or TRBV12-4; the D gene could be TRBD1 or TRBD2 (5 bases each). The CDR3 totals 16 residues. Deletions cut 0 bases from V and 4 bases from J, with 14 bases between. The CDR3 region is CASSLARGERADTQYF. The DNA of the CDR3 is TGTGCCAGCAGTTTAGCGCGAGGGGAAAGAGCAGATACGCAGTATTTT.

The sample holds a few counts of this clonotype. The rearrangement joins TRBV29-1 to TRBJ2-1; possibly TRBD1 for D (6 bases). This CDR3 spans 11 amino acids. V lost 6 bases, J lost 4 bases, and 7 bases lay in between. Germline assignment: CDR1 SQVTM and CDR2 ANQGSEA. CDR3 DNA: TGCAGCGTGGACAGATACAATGAGCAGTTCTTC. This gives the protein CSVDRYNEQFF.

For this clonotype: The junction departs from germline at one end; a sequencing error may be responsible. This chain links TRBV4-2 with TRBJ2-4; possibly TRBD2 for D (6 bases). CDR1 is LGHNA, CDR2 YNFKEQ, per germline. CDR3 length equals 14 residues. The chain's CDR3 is CANSRSGRENIQYF. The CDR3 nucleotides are TGTGCCAACAGCCGTAGCGGAAGGGAGAACATTCAGTACTTC.

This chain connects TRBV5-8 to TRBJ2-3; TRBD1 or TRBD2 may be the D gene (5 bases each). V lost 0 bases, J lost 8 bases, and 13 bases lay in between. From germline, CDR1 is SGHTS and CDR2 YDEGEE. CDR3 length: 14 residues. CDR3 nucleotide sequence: TGTGCCAGCAGCTTGGCTGTCGGGGCCGGTACGCAGTATTTT. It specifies CASSLAVGAGTQYF.

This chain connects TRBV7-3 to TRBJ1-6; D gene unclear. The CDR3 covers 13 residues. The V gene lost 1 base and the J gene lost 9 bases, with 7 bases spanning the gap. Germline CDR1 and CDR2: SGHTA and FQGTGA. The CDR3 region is CASSLSEGSPLHF. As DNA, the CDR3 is TGTGCCAGCAGCTTAAGCGAGGGTTCACCCCTCCACTTT.

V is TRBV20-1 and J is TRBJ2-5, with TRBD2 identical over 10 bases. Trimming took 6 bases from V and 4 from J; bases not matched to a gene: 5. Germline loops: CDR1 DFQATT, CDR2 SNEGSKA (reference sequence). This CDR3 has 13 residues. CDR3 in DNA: TGCAGTGCCGAAGCGGGAGGGGTAGAGACCCAGTACTTC. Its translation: CSAEAGGVETQYF.

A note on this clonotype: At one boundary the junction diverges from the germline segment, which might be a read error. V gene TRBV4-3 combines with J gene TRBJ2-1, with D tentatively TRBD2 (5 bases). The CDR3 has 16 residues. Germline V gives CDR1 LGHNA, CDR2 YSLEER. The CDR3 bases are TGCGCCAGCAGCCACCGCAGCGGACGCTCCTACAATGAGCAGTTTTTC. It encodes CASSHRSGRSYNEQFF.

In nucleotides, the CDR3 is TGCGCCAGCGGCCTAGACCGGGACGCCACAGATACGCAGTATTTT. Translation gives CASGLDRDATDTQYF. The chain uses TRBV4-1 and TRBJ2-3, with D possibly called TRBD1 or TRBD2 (5 bases each). Looked up from germline, CDR1 is MGHRA and CDR2 is YSYEKL. The CDR3 is 15 residues long. The V gene lost 8 bases and the J gene lost 2 bases, with 17 bases spanning the gap.

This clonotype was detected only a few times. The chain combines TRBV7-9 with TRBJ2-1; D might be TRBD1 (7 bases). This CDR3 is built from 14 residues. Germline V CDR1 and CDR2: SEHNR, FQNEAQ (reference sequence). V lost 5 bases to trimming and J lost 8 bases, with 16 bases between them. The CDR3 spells CASSQIPGGHEQFF. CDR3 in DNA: TGTGCCAGCAGCCAAATCCCAGGGGGGCATGAGCAGTTCTTC.

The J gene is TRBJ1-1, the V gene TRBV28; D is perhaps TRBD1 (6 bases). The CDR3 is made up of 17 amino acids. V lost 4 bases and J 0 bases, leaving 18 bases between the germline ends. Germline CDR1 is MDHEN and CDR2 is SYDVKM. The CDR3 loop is CASSSPRGGSMNTEAFF. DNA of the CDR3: TGTGCCAGCAGTTCCCCCCGAGGGGGTTCCATGAACACTGAAGCTTTCTTT.

Here the CDR3 reads CASSQGGGYHVQYF. CDR3 DNA: TGCGCCAGCAGCCAAGGAGGGGGCTATCACGTTCAGTACTTC. The rearrangement uses TRBV4-1 and TRBJ2-7; TRBD1 matches 7 bases. V lost 1 base and J lost 10; bases outside the gene matches: 10. The CDR3 is 14 amino acids. From germline, CDR1 is MGHRA and CDR2 YSYEKL.

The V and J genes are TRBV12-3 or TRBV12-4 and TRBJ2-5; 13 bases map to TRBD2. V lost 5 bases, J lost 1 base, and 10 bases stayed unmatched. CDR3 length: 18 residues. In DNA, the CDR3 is TGTGCCAGCAGTCGACTAGCGGGAGGACTCCGCCCCCAAGAGACCCAGTACTTC. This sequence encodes CASSRLAGGLRPQETQYF.

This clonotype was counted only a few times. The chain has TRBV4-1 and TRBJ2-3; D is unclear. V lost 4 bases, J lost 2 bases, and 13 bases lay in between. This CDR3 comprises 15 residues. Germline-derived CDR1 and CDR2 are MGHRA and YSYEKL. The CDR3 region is CASSPQVSFTDTQYF. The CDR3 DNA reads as TGCGCCAGCAGCCCTCAAGTCTCTTTCACAGATACGCAGTATTTT.

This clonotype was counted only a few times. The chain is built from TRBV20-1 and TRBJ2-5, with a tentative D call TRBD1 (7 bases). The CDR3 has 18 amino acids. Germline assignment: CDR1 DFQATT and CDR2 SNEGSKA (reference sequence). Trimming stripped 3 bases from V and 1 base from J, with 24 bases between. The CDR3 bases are TGCAGTGCTAGGGGAGGACAGGCGGAAGGAAGACCCCAAGAGACCCAGTACTTC. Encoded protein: CSARGGQAEGRPQETQYF.

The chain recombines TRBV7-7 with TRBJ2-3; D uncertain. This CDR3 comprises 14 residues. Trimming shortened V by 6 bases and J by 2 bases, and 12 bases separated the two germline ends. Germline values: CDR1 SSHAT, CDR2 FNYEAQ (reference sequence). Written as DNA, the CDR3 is TGTGCCAGCAGTCTAGGAAAGTACACAGATACGCAGTATTTT. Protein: CASSLGKYTDTQYF.

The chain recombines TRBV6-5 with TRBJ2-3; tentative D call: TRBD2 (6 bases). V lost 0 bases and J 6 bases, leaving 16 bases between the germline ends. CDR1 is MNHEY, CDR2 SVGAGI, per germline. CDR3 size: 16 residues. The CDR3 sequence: CASSYSRQGGGDTQYF. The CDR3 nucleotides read TGTGCCAGCAGTTACTCGAGGCAGGGAGGTGGGGATACGCAGTATTTT.

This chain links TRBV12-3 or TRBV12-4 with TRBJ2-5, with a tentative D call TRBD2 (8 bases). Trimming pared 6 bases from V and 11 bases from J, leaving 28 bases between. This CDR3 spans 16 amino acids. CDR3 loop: CASSPGLGGDYNEQYF. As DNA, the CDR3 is TGTGCCAGCAGCCCGGGACTAGGGGGCGACTACAATGAGCAGTACTTC.

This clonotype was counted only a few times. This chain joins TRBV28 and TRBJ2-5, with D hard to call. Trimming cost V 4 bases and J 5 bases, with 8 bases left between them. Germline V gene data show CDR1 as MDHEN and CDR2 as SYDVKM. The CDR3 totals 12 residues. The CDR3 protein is CASSSLLETQYF. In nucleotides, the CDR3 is TGTGCCAGCAGTTCCCTTCTCGAGACCCAGTACTTC.

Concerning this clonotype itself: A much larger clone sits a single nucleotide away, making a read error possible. The CDR3 sequence: CASSFINEQYF. The CDR3 region has the DNA TGTGCCAGCAGCTTTATAAACGAGCAGTACTTC. The chain couples TRBV28 to TRBJ2-7, with D uncertain. CDR1 and CDR2 from the germline V gene are MDHEN and SYDVKM. The CDR3 runs to 11 residues. Trimming removed 6 bases from V and 5 bases from J, with 8 bases in between.

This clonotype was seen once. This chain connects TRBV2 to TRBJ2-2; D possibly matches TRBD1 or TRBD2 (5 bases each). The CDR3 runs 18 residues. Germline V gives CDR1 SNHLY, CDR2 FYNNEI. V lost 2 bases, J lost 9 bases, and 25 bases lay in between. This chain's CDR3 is CASSETAGTPFSGRELFF. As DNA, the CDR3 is TGTGCCAGCAGTGAAACAGCCGGGACCCCCTTCAGTGGTAGGGAGCTGTTTTTT.

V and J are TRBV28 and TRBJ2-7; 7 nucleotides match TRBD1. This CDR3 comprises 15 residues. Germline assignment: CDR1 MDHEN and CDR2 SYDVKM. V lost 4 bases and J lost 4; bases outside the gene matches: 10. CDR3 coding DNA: TGTGCCAGCAGTTCCCCGGCTAGGGGGCTGTACGAGCAGTACTTC. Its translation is CASSSPARGLYEQYF.